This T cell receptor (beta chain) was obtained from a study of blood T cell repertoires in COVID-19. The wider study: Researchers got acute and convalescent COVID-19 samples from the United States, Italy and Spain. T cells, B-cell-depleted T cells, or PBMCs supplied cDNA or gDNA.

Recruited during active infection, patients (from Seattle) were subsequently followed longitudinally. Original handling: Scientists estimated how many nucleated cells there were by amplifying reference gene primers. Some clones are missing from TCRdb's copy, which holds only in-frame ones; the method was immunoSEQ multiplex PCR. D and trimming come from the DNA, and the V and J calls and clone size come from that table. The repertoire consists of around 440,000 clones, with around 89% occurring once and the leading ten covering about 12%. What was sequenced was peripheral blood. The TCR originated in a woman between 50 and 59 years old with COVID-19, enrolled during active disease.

CDR3 amino acids: CASSPLAGGIGEQYF. CDR3 DNA: TGTGCCAGCAGTCCTCTAGCGGGGGGGATTGGTGAGCAGTACTTC. The rearrangement joins TRBV2 to TRBJ2-7; 12 nucleotides align to TRBD2. The CDR3 sequence is 15 residues long. J was trimmed by 7 bases and V by 5 bases; bases with no gene match: 9. From germline, CDR1 is SNHLY and CDR2 FYNNEI.